Listed below are T cell receptor beta chains from one sample, sequenced in a study of blood T cell repertoires in COVID-19. Measured with immunoSEQ multiplex PCR; TCRdb has only the in-frame clones, and not every one. The sample has 300,000 to 400,000 clones, about 88% seen once. The sample taken for sequencing was peripheral blood. These receptors came from a human donor in a cohort sampled during active COVID-19. The CDR3 runs from the conserved cysteine through the conserved F or W. The D gene is left open where the match is weak. Clone size is not always given. Where it is, it says once, few, many or a class for expanded clones.

CDR3 protein	CDR3 DNA	clone size	V gene	J gene	D gene
CASSLEGPGELFF	TGTGCCAGCAGCTTGGAGGGACCCGGGGAGCTGTTTTTT	few	TRBV7-9	TRBJ2-2	-
CASSPWGGAHNEQFF	TGTGCCAGCAGCCCATGGGGGGGAGCGCACAATGAGCAGTTCTTC	-	TRBV14	TRBJ2-1	TRBD2
CAIKKGVGTDTQYF	TGTGCCATCAAAAAAGGAGTAGGCACAGATACGCAGTATTTT	-	TRBV10-3	TRBJ2-3	-
CASSLEGRTIGANVLTF	TGTGCCAGCAGCTTAGAGGGTAGGACTATTGGGGCCAACGTCCTGACTTTC	once	TRBV7-8	TRBJ2-6	-
CASRETGRMGTQYF	TGTGCCAGCAGGGAGACAGGGAGGATGGGGACGCAGTATTTT	-	TRBV5-6	TRBJ2-3	-
CASSPYLGAGGYSGNTIYF	TGTGCCAGCAGTCCCTACCTCGGGGCAGGGGGCTACTCTGGAAACACCATATATTTT	-	TRBV28	TRBJ1-3	TRBD1
CASSKEVGDQETQYF	TGTGCCAGCAGCAAAGAGGTAGGGGACCAAGAGACCCAGTACTTC	-	TRBV21-1	TRBJ2-5	-
CASSSQSNAGSYNEQFF	TGTGCCAGCAGCTCTCAAAGTAATGCCGGCTCCTACAATGAGCAGTTCTTC	-	TRBV7-3	TRBJ2-1	-
CASSANRQGGGEKLFF	TGCGCCAGCAGCGCAAACCGACAGGGAGGTGGAGAAAAACTGTTTTTT	few	TRBV4-1	TRBJ1-4	TRBD1
CASSLSSTGGMYEQYF	TGTGCCAGCAGCTTAAGCTCGACAGGGGGCATGTACGAGCAGTACTTC	-	TRBV7-3	TRBJ2-7	TRBD1
CASSLGQTNQPQHF	TGTGCCAGCAGTTTAGGGCAGACGAATCAGCCCCAGCATTTT	-	TRBV27	TRBJ1-5	-
CASSVTTGTINEQFF	TGTGCCAGTAGTGTCACCACCGGGACTATAAATGAGCAGTTCTTC	-	TRBV19	TRBJ2-1	TRBD2
CASSPWTSEETQYF	TGTGCCAGCAGTCCCTGGACTAGTGAGGAGACCCAGTACTTC	-	TRBV27	TRBJ2-5	TRBD2
CASSLDLAGLETQYF	TGTGCCAGCAGCTTAGACTTAGCGGGCTTGGAGACCCAGTACTTC	-	TRBV11-2	TRBJ2-5	TRBD2
CASSFAAGGRATQYF	TGTGCCAGCAGCTTCGCAGCGGGAGGGCGAGCCACCCAGTACTTC	-	TRBV7-9	TRBJ2-5	TRBD2
CASSSPGNSNQPQHF	TGTGCCAGCAGCTCACCAGGGAATAGCAATCAGCCCCAGCATTTT	-	TRBV7-9	TRBJ1-5	-
CASSNTGLGTGELFF	TGTGCCAGTAGCAACACAGGGTTGGGCACCGGGGAGCTGTTTTTT	-	TRBV19	TRBJ2-2	-
CAISESRDYGYTF	TGTGCCATCAGTGAGTCACGGGACTATGGCTACACCTTC	-	TRBV10-3	TRBJ1-2	-
CASSLDQRGEQFF	TGTGCCAGCAGCTTAGATCAGCGGGGGGAGCAGTTCTTC	-	TRBV11-2	TRBJ2-1	TRBD2
CASSPVGGDPPSEQYF	TGCGCCAGCAGCCCCGTTGGGGGGGACCCGCCATCCGAGCAGTACTTC	-	TRBV4-1	TRBJ2-7	TRBD2
CASSTAFDQPQHF	TGTGCCAGCAGTACTGCTTTTGATCAGCCCCAGCATTTT	-	TRBV6-5	TRBJ1-5	-
CASSLTRATDTQYF	TGTGCCAGCAGCTTAACCAGGGCCACAGATACGCAGTATTTT	-	TRBV7-3	TRBJ2-3	-
CASSGLAGGNTGELFF	TGTGCCAGCAGTGGGCTAGCGGGGGGGAACACCGGGGAGCTGTTTTTT	-	TRBV2	TRBJ2-2	TRBD2
CASSLAAGPGYTF	TGTGCCAGCAGCTTGGCGGCAGGGCCCGGCTACACCTTC	-	TRBV5-4	TRBJ1-2	-
CAGSTGNTQYF	TGTGCCGGTTCCACGGGAAATACGCAGTATTTT	-	TRBV13	TRBJ2-3	-
CASSPGGGSMDQPQHF	TGTGCCAGCAGCCCGGGGGGGGGATCAATGGATCAGCCCCAGCATTTT	-	TRBV9	TRBJ1-5	-
CAWSPGSNEQFF	TGTGCCTGGAGTCCGGGGTCCAATGAGCAGTTCTTC	-	TRBV30	TRBJ2-1	-
CASSPGLRNNEQFF	TGTGCCAGCAGCCCGGGACTCCGTAACAATGAGCAGTTCTTC	-	TRBV7-3	TRBJ2-1	-
CASSVGSPSSYEQYF	TGTGCCAGCAGTGTCGGTAGCCCAAGCTCCTACGAGCAGTACTTC	-	TRBV25-1	TRBJ2-7	-
CASNMGQLETQYF	TGTGCCAGCAACATGGGACAGCTAGAGACCCAGTACTTC	few	TRBV6-5	TRBJ2-5	TRBD1
CASSFYRGTYEQYF	TGTGCCAGCAGTTTCTACAGGGGGACCTACGAGCAGTACTTC	-	TRBV27	TRBJ2-7	TRBD1
CASSLGDRGGNEQFF	TGCGCCAGCAGCTTGGGAGACAGGGGTGGCAATGAGCAGTTCTTC	few	TRBV5-1	TRBJ2-1	TRBD1
CASSPTTPNQPQHF	TGTGCCAGCAGTCCGACGACTCCAAATCAGCCCCAGCATTTT	-	TRBV6-5	TRBJ1-5	-
CASSLGGWGPRNEQFF	TGTGCCAGCAGCTTAGGCGGTTGGGGGCCCCGCAATGAGCAGTTCTTC	-	TRBV7-8	TRBJ2-1	-
CASSLVPWGVDTEAFF	TGTGCCAGCAGCTTGGTGCCTTGGGGCGTGGACACTGAAGCTTTCTTT	few	TRBV5-4	TRBJ1-1	-
CASTQPGLADYEQYF	TGCGCCAGCACCCAACCCGGACTAGCGGACTACGAGCAGTACTTC	-	TRBV10-2	TRBJ2-7	TRBD2
CASSLAAGAYNEQFF	TGTGCCAGCAGCTTAGCCGCGGGAGCTTACAATGAGCAGTTCTTC	once	TRBV7-2	TRBJ2-1	TRBD2
CATSSLGGTDQYF	TGTGCCACCAGCAGCTTAGGGGGAACGGACCAGTACTTC	few	TRBV15	TRBJ2-5	-
CASKQAGDYSYEQYF	TGTGCCAGCAAACAGGCCGGGGACTACTCCTACGAGCAGTACTTC	few	TRBV6-6	TRBJ2-7	TRBD2
CASSLERDNHNEQFF	TGTGCCAGCAGCTTGGAGCGGGATAACCACAATGAGCAGTTCTTC	-	TRBV5-5	TRBJ2-1	TRBD2
CASSQEGDRGTGPSRGGNTIYF	TGTGCCAGCAGCCAAGAGGGTGACAGAGGGACAGGGCCCTCCCGGGGTGGAAACACCATATATTTT	-	TRBV3-1/TRBV3-2	TRBJ1-3	TRBD1
CASSFRAGGGPTAQYF	TGTGCCAGCAGCTTCAGGGCGGGCGGGGGTCCCACGGCCCAGTACTTC	-	TRBV11-2	TRBJ2-5	TRBD2
CASSRRDSFLTGELFF	TGTGCCAGCAGTCGCCGGGACAGTTTTCTCACCGGGGAGCTGTTTTTT	-	TRBV28	TRBJ2-2	TRBD1
CASSLGDRAILDYGYTF	TGTGCCAGCAGCTTGGGGGACAGAGCAATACTCGACTATGGCTACACCTTC	-	TRBV5-6	TRBJ1-2	TRBD1
CAWRVKEGIGAKNIQYF	TGTGCCTGGAGGGTTAAGGAGGGGATCGGGGCCAAAAACATTCAGTACTTC	-	TRBV30	TRBJ2-4	-
CASSQDFLVASGRPNSYNEQFF	TGCGCCAGCAGCCAAGATTTCCTGGTTGCTAGCGGGAGACCCAACTCCTACAATGAGCAGTTCTTC	many	TRBV4-1	TRBJ2-1	TRBD2
CASSPTGVGGVISTDTQYF	TGTGCCAGCAGTCCAACTGGGGTAGGGGGCGTAATTAGTACAGATACGCAGTATTTT	-	TRBV9	TRBJ2-3	TRBD1
CASSQGGQFRTQYF	TGTGCCAGCAGCCAAGGAGGCCAGTTTAGGACCCAGTACTTC	once	TRBV4-2	TRBJ2-5	-
CASSPPGAGTWRYTF	TGTGCCAGCTCACCACCGGGGGCAGGGACGTGGCGCTACACCTTC	-	TRBV18	TRBJ1-2	-
CASSTGGNTIYF	TGTGCCAGCAGTACAGGGGGGAACACCATATATTTT	-	TRBV28	TRBJ1-3	TRBD1
CASSTDRGHTDTQYF	TGTGCCAGCAGCACGGACAGGGGGCACACAGATACGCAGTATTTT	many	TRBV2	TRBJ2-3	TRBD1
CASSLEGGGTEAFF	TGTGCCAGCAGCTTAGAGGGAGGGGGCACTGAAGCTTTCTTT	few	TRBV7-3	TRBJ1-1	-
CASSFGGIYEQYF	TGCGCCAGCAGCTTTGGGGGCATCTACGAGCAGTACTTC	-	TRBV5-1	TRBJ2-7	-